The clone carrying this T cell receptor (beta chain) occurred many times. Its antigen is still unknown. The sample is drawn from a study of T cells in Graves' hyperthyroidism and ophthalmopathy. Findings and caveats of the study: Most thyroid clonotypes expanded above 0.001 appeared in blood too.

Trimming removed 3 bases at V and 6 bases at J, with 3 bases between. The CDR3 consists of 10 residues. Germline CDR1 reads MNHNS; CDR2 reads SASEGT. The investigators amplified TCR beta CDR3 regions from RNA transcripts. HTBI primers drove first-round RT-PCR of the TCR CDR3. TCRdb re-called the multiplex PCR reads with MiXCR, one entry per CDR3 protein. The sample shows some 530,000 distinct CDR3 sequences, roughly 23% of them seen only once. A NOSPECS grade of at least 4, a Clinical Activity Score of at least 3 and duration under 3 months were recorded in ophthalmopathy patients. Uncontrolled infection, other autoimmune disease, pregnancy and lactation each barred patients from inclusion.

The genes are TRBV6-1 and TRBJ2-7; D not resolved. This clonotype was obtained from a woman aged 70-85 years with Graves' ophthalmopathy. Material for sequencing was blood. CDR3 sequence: CASSDTEQYF. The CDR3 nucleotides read TGTGCCAGCAGTGATACCGAGCAGTACTTC.